This is a list of T cell receptor beta chains from one sample in a study of graft-versus-host responses after intestinal transplantation. Profiled with immunoSEQ multiplex PCR; TCRdb holds only in-frame clones, not every one. Here the sample spans over 80,000 clones, roughly 83% being singletons. This specimen was PBMCs, taken 255 days after intestinal transplant. The receptors originated from a human patient who received an intestinal transplant, so some T cells may come from the graft donor. CDR3s leave out the opening cysteine and the closing phenylalanine or tryptophan. Fields, in order: J gene, V gene, D gene, CDR3 protein. The D gene is left open where the match is weak.

j_call: TRBJ1-2; v_call: TRBV30; d_call: TRBD1; cdr3_aa: AWTSSGTANYGYT
j_call: TRBJ2-7; v_call: TRBV27; d_call: TRBD2; cdr3_aa: ASSPGTSGGYEQY
j_call: TRBJ2-1; v_call: TRBV29-1; d_call: -; cdr3_aa: SAADSLYNEQF
j_call: TRBJ1-1; v_call: TRBV2; d_call: -; cdr3_aa: ASSDNEASETEAF
j_call: TRBJ2-1; v_call: TRBV6-1; d_call: -; cdr3_aa: ASSEQASSYNEQF
j_call: TRBJ1-2; v_call: TRBV4-2; d_call: -; cdr3_aa: ASSQDKTAHQGYT
j_call: TRBJ2-3; v_call: TRBV15; d_call: -; cdr3_aa: ATSREVKSDTQY
j_call: TRBJ1-6; v_call: TRBV5-6; d_call: -; cdr3_aa: ASSFSMVREGNNSPLH
j_call: TRBJ2-7; v_call: TRBV14; d_call: TRBD2; cdr3_aa: ASSQDQGLAGGPYEQY
j_call: TRBJ2-2; v_call: TRBV11-3; d_call: -; cdr3_aa: ASSSDSTGELF
j_call: TRBJ1-6; v_call: TRBV30; d_call: -; cdr3_aa: ASTPGTQNSPLH
j_call: TRBJ2-1; v_call: TRBV5-1; d_call: -; cdr3_aa: ASSPTTAYNEQF
j_call: TRBJ2-7; v_call: TRBV11-2; d_call: -; cdr3_aa: ASSLRQIQPYEQY
j_call: TRBJ2-7; v_call: TRBV7-2; d_call: TRBD2; cdr3_aa: ASSLRLAASYEQY
j_call: TRBJ1-1; v_call: TRBV30; d_call: -; cdr3_aa: AWSGRAEAF
j_call: TRBJ1-1; v_call: TRBV28; d_call: TRBD1; cdr3_aa: ASSLRQGRNTEAF
j_call: TRBJ2-3; v_call: TRBV5-1; d_call: TRBD2; cdr3_aa: ASRLAGSTDTQY
j_call: TRBJ1-2; v_call: TRBV7-2; d_call: -; cdr3_aa: ASSARGTYYGYT
j_call: TRBJ1-4; v_call: TRBV5-1; d_call: TRBD1; cdr3_aa: ASSLGQGNGREKLF
j_call: TRBJ1-3; v_call: TRBV27; d_call: -; cdr3_aa: ASSLQGGNTIY
j_call: TRBJ2-2; v_call: TRBV6-1; d_call: TRBD2; cdr3_aa: ASSEGLAGEHGELF
j_call: TRBJ1-2; v_call: TRBV11-2; d_call: -; cdr3_aa: ASSRTDDYGYT
j_call: TRBJ1-5; v_call: TRBV18; d_call: -; cdr3_aa: ASSSDSGNQPQH
j_call: TRBJ2-5; v_call: TRBV4-1; d_call: -; cdr3_aa: ASSQEERRWEQETQY
j_call: TRBJ2-5; v_call: TRBV28; d_call: -; cdr3_aa: ASSFGGPGQETQY